This T cell receptor (beta chain) was sequenced during a study of blood T cell repertoires in COVID-19. Background on the study: Collection of acute and convalescent COVID-19 samples took place in the United States, Italy and Spain.

As originally analysed: Estimates of nucleated cell counts were drawn from the amplification of reference gene primers. Sequenced by immunoSEQ multiplex PCR; TCRdb stores in-frame clones only, minus some. The V and J calls and clone size were taken over from that table, and D and trimming were inferred from the DNA. The table lists about 360,000 clones, 86% of them singletons. The receptor's source is a woman in her sixties or seventies with COVID-19, enrolled during active disease. The sample was peripheral blood.

CDR3 protein: CASSLQGESFYGYTF. In nucleotides, the CDR3 is TGTGCCAGCAGTTTACAGGGGGAATCCTTCTATGGCTACACCTTC. The chain is built from TRBV6-5 and TRBJ1-2, with 8 positions matching TRBD1. This CDR3 has 15 amino acids. From germline, CDR1 is MNHEY and CDR2 SVGAGI. Trimming removed 4 bases from V and 4 bases from J; junction bases left unmatched: 8.